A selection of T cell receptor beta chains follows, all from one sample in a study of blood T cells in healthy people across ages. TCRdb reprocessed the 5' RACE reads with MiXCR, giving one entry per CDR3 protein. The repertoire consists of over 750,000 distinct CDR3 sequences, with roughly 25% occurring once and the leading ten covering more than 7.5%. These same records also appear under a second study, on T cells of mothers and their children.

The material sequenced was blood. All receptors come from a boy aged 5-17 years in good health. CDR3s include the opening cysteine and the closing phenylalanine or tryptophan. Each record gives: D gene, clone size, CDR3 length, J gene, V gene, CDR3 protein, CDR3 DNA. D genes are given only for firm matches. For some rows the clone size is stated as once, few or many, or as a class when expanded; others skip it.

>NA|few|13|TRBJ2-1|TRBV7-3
CASSLIPYNEQFF
TGTGCCAGCAGCTTAATCCCCTACAATGAGCAGTTCTTC
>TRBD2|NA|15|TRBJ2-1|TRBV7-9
CASSLRGSTYNEQFF
TGTGCCAGCAGCTTGCGGGGGTCTACCTACAATGAGCAGTTCTTC
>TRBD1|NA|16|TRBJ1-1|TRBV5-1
CASSHDRERGYTEAFF
TGCGCCAGCAGCCATGACAGGGAGAGGGGATACACTGAAGCTTTCTTT
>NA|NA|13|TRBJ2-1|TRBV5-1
CASKLPGGVRQFF
TGCGCCAGCAAGCTTCCTGGCGGGGTAAGGCAGTTCTTC
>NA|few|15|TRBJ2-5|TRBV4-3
CASSQEEGSGETQYF
TGCGCCAGCAGCCAAGAAGAGGGATCTGGGGAGACCCAGTACTTC
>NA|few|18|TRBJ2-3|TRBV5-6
CASSSPSTGTLSTDTQYF
TGTGCCAGCAGCTCTCCGTCGACCGGGACACTTAGCACAGATACGCAGTATTTT
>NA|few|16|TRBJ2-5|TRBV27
CASSLTAPYVQETQYF
TGTGCCAGCAGTTTAACCGCGCCTTACGTCCAAGAGACCCAGTACTTC
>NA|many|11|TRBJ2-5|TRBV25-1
CASSQWETQYF
TGTGCCAGCAGCCAGTGGGAGACCCAGTACTTC
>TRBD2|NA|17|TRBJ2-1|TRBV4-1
CASSPRPEGLISNEQFF
TGCGCCAGCAGCCCCCGACCCGAGGGACTAATCTCAAATGAGCAGTTCTTC
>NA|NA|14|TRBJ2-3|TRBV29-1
CSVGLLMGSDTQYF
TGCAGCGTGGGACTGTTGATGGGATCAGATACGCAGTATTTT
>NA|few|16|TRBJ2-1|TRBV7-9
CASSRSPSGPYNEQFF
TGTGCCAGCAGCCGATCCCCCAGCGGCCCCTACAATGAGCAGTTCTTC
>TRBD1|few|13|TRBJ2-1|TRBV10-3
CAIRTDRRNEQFF
TGTGCCATCAGGACGGACAGGAGGAATGAGCAGTTCTTC
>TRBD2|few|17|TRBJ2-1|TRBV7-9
CASSLYGSGRGANEQFF
TGTGCCAGCAGCTTATACGGTAGCGGGAGAGGGGCCAATGAGCAGTTCTTC
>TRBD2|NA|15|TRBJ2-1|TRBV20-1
CSATRAGVSYNEQFF
TGCAGTGCAACCCGAGCGGGAGTCTCCTACAATGAGCAATTCTTC
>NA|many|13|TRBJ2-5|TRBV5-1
CASSLLEGETQYF
TGCGCCAGCAGCCTACTAGAAGGAGAGACCCAGTACTTC
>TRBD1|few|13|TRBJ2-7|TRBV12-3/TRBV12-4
CASADRETNEQYF
TGTGCCAGCGCGGACAGGGAGACAAACGAGCAGTACTTC
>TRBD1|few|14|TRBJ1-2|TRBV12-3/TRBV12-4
CASSSGTVNYGYTF
TGTGCCAGCAGTTCCGGGACAGTTAACTATGGCTACACCTTC
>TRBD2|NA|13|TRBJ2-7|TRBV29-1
CSVVTGRAYEQYF
TGCAGCGTTGTGACGGGGAGGGCCTACGAGCAGTACTTC
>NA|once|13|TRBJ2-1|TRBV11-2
CASSLDRPNEQFF
TGTGCCAGCAGCTTAGATAGGCCCAATGAGCAGTTCTTC
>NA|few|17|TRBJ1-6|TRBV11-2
CASSLGPGRLGDSPLHF
TGTGCCAGCAGCTTAGGACCCGGCCGGCTGGGTGATTCACCCCTCCACTTT
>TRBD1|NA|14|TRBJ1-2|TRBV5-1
CASREDRVLRGYTF
TGCGCCAGCAGGGAGGACAGGGTTTTAAGAGGCTACACCTTC
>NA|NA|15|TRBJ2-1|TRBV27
CASRRQLDSYNEQFF
TGTGCCAGCAGGAGACAGTTAGATTCCTACAATGAGCAGTTCTTC
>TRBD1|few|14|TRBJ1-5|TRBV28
CASSTGVHNQPQHF
TGTGCCAGCAGTACAGGGGTACACAATCAGCCCCAGCATTTT
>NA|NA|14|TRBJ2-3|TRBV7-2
CASSFRGPPDTQYF
TGTGCCAGCAGCTTCCGAGGCCCCCCAGATACGCAGTATTTT
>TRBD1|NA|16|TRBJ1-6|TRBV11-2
CASSRPGTGLRSPLHF
TGTGCCAGCAGCCGTCCCGGGACAGGTTTGAGGTCACCCCTCCACTTT
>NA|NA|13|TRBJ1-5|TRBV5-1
CASSPAGGQPQHF
TGCGCCAGCAGCCCCGCGGGGGGTCAGCCCCAGCATTTT
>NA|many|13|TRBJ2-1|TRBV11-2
CASSWGPPNEQFF
TGTGCCAGCAGCTGGGGGCCACCCAATGAGCAGTTCTTC
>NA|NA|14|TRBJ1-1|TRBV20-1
CSARDRDIGTEAFF
TGCAGTGCTAGAGATCGGGATATTGGGACTGAAGCTTTCTTT
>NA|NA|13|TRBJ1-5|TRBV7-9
CASSLAANQPQHF
TGTGCCAGCAGCTTAGCTGCAAATCAGCCCCAGCATTTT
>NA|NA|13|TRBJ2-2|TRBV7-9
CASSGANTGELFF
TGTGCCAGCAGCGGTGCGAACACCGGGGAGCTGTTTTTT
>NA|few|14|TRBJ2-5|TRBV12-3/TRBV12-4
CASSSGPPHQTQYF
TGTGCCAGCAGTTCTGGTCCGCCCCACCAGACCCAGTACTTC
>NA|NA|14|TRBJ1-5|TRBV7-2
CASSLGGGRQPQHF
TGTGCCAGCAGCTTAGGGGGGGGGCGTCAGCCCCAGCATTTT
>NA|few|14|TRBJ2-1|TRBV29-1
CSVEAPDWHNEQFF
TGCAGCGTTGAAGCCCCTGACTGGCACAATGAGCAGTTCTTC
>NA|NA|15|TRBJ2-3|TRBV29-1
CSSPVGGVGGDTQYF
TGCAGCTCTCCGGTTGGGGGAGTGGGAGGAGATACGCAGTATTTT
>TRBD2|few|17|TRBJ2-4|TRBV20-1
CSARDVGTSGVGNIQYF
TGCAGTGCTAGAGATGTAGGAACTAGCGGGGTGGGAAACATTCAATACTTC
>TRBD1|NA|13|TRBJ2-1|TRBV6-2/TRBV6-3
CASGAGGPNEQFF
TGTGCCAGCGGCGCAGGGGGCCCCAATGAGCAGTTCTTC
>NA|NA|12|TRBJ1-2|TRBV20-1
CSADDGVYGYTF
TGCAGTGCCGACGACGGGGTGTATGGCTACACCTTC
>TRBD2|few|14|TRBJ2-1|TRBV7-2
CAGGVAGGYNEQFF
TGTGCCGGGGGGGTAGCGGGAGGATACAATGAGCAGTTCTTC
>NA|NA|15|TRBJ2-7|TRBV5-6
CASSGGQTSSYEQYF
TGTGCCAGCAGCGGCGGACAAACAAGCTCCTACGAGCAGTACTTC
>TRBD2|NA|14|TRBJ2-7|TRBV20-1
CSASVPGGPYEQYF
TGCAGTGCTAGTGTGCCGGGAGGGCCTTACGAGCAGTACTTC
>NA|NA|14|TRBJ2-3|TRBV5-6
CASSLWTPKDTQYF
TGTGCCAGCAGCTTGTGGACGCCCAAAGATACGCAGTATTTT
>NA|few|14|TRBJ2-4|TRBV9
CASSATVGGNIQYF
TGTGCCAGCAGCGCCACCGTGGGCGGTAACATTCAGTACTTC
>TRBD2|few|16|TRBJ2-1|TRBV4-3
CASSQDFPSGSLEQFF
TGCGCCAGCAGCCAAGACTTCCCTAGCGGGTCCTTGGAGCAGTTCTTC
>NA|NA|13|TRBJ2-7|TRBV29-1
CSVKGGLAYEQYF
TGCAGCGTTAAAGGGGGACTTGCCTACGAGCAGTACTTC
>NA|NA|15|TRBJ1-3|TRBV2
CASSEAGRTGNTIYF
TGTGCCAGCAGTGAAGCGGGTAGAACTGGAAACACCATATATTTT
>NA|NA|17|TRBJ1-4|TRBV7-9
CASSPQMGGSTNEKLFF
TGTGCCAGCAGCCCCCAAATGGGGGGCAGTACTAATGAAAAACTGTTTTTT
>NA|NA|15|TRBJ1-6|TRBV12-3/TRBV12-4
CASRGRSSYNSPLHF
TGTGCCAGCAGGGGTCGGAGCTCCTATAATTCACCCCTCCACTTT
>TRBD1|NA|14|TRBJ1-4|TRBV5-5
CASSDDRDGEKLFF
TGTGCCAGCAGCGACGACAGGGACGGGGAAAAACTGTTTTTT
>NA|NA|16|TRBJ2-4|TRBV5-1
CAHLSLLLEAKNIQYF
TGCGCCCACCTCAGCCTCCTCCTCGAAGCCAAAAACATTCAGTACTTC
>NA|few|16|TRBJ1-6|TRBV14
CASSQESAMYNSPLHF
TGTGCCAGCAGCCAAGAGTCAGCGATGTATAATTCACCCCTCCACTTT